What follows is one TCR beta chain and its context. After removal of 6 bases from V and 5 bases from J, the junction contained 6 bases not matched to a gene. The length of the CDR3 is 14 residues. Per germline, CDR1 SEHNR and CDR2 FQNEAQ (reference sequence). This specimen belongs to a study of technical replicates of blood from four donors. Here immunoSEQ multiplex PCR was the method, and the copy in TCRdb shows in-frame clones only, minus some. The sample consists of some 70,000 clones, less than 98% of them appearing once. The TCR comes from a human donor in good health. The chain combines TRBV7-9 with TRBJ1-2; 10 bases fit TRBD1. What was sequenced was T cells isolated from PBMCs. Here the CDR3 reads CASSTGQGWYGYTF. CDR3 in DNA: TGTGCCAGCAGTACGGGACAGGGGTGGTATGGCTACACCTTC.